This TCR beta chain originates from a study of cytomegalovirus exposure and HLA in healthy donors listed by TCRdb under 2017. In the study overall: An earlier analysis of approximately 640 of the donors reported approximately 290 Gb of sequence data and 117 million unique TCR beta sequences from roughly 200 million T cells. The genetic ancestry cluster associated with self-reported Caucasian donors included over 65% of the approximately 430 genotyped donors. A later analysis re-analyzed previously published TCR beta repertoires from approximately 670 donors and added high-resolution HLA genotyping to study TCR occurrence patterns. Roughly five DR-DQ haplotypes were handled as single units for association and clustering, since linkage in the cohort was strong. A later genetic analysis used genome-wide SNP genotypes for about 60% of the roughly 700 donors, treating that subset as a discovery cohort. Rather than drawing on any new phenotypic data, the later analysis identified candidate immune exposures from TCR beta sequences and the way those sequences occurred across donors. Donor age, sex, ethnicity and CMV serostatus were compiled alongside the repertoire data. To predict cytomegalovirus infection status, the study brought together high-throughput TCR immunosequencing, statistical association of individual TCRs with disease status, and machine learning. An early release covering around 630 HLA-typed donors comprised roughly 300 gigabases of sequencing data and roughly 85 million unique TCR sequences. Every repertoire in the discovery cohort had been generated on one and the same sequencing platform. An earlier analysis of nearly 600 of the donors applied high-throughput TCR beta sequencing to assess whether each TCR beta V gene segment acted as functional or pseudogenic. The study aimed to test whether cataloging public T cell receptors could reveal signatures of past pathogen exposure. Among around 400 genotyped donors of the cohort, an average of around 240,000 unique TCR beta nucleotide sequences were sequenced per donor, approximately 20% of them non-productive. Besides the first cohort of some 670 subjects, a separate validation cohort made up of around 120 different subjects was used. The study used immunosequencing to profile the T cell repertoires of 600 to 850 subjects and linked those repertoires to cytomegalovirus serostatus. Typing coverage varied by locus: about 620-630 donors for A, B, C, DRB1 and DQB1; 522 for DQA1; more than 600 for DPA1; fewer than 480 for DPB1. HLA typing included class I and class II loci at four-digit resolution. Study-level results and caveats: Linkage disequilibrium might explain the correlated functional status among segregating V segments, but an unknown experimental factor could not be excluded. This cohort had only TCR beta chains sequenced, and the lack of alpha or paired-chain data limited which features could be detected. The earlier analysis of around 600 of the donors excluded around 17 rarely observed V segments, including chromosome 9 orphons, because counts were too low. Across donors, most TCR sequences were observed very rarely, whereas some public TCRs were present in many individuals. An association between a missense DCLRE1C variant and V-gene and J-gene trimming of TCR beta chains was found in a later genetic analysis and replicated in an independent cohort. A later analysis found that TCR association rates varied across HLA loci, with DRB1 alleles showing the most associated TCRs and HLA-C alleles the fewest. Some IMGT-functional V segments, including TRBV6-2 and TRBV6-3, could not be distinguished by the 87-base-pair reads and were therefore excluded. CMV serostatus was the only immune exposure information available for the cohort. In a later analysis, several top co-occurrence clusters were reported to appear linked to parvovirus B19, influenza, CMV and Epstein-Barr virus. At a false discovery rate of 0.05, a later analysis linked about 17,000 TCR beta sequences to specific HLA alleles. In an earlier analysis of approximately 600 of the donors, most TCR beta V segments were observed in productive rearrangements about 87% or about 30% of the time, broadly matching IMGT annotations. HLA typing was unavailable for some donors at each locus, so association tests used only the typed subset. It was suggested by the authors that the approach could potentially be generalized to other disease states and immunological phenotypes. A further reported finding was that TCR beta sequences accurately predicted the HLA-A and HLA-B alleles for most subjects in the first cohort. When HLA alleles, especially DR and DQ, strongly co-occurred, attributing TCR associations to individual alleles was difficult. Compared with equally common non-associated chains, HLA-associated TCR beta chains in a later analysis were more clonally expanded and had lower generation probabilities. A group of highly shared sequence variants was considered likely to be a technical artifact of the sequencing pipeline. In vitro tests confirmed that three of the cytomegalovirus-associated TCR beta chains recognize cytomegalovirus antigens. Sequencing depth was assumed to be roughly uniform across donors in the presence/absence analyses, though that assumption may not hold. The study listed 164 TCR beta chains as associated with cytomegalovirus. Compared with the approximately 600-donor mean, donors in an Asian-associated ancestry cluster had fewer N-insertions in productive TCRs, according to a later genetic analysis. In a later analysis, most CMV-associated TCR beta chains were found to appear HLA-restricted, with HLA associations seemingly driven largely by CMV exposure. The classifier was reported to diagnose cytomegalovirus status with high specificity and sensitivity in both the original and validation cohorts.

To note about this clone: Its antigen is unknown. Per-base quality was not reported, and no clone a single base away is much larger than it.

V loses 4 bases at its end and J loses 0 bases; junction bases beyond the gene matches: 8. The germline V gene yields SGHRS for CDR1 and YFSETQ for CDR2. The CDR3 measures 18 amino acids from cysteine to phenylalanine. Just the 54-base CDR3 DNA is kept, in frame starting at base 1. The cohort was made up of 500 to 850 healthy bone marrow donors. At the time of sampling, every cohort member was nominally healthy, though immune exposures that went unrecorded were likely present. The donor was CMV seronegative and belonged to the group of 352 seronegative cohort members. A peripheral blood sample was provided by each donor, and peripheral blood mononuclear cells were used for TCR beta sequencing. The Qiagen DNeasy Blood Extraction Kit was used to extract genomic DNA from the blood cell samples. The library was obtained by the immunoSEQ multiplex PCR assay. A mixture of 60 forward primers for TCR Vbeta segments and 13 reverse primers for TCR Jbeta segments was used in the multiplex PCR. A multiplex PCR assay on genomic DNA amplified the CDR3 region of rearranged TCR beta genes. The Illumina HiSeq System was used to sequence the amplified TCR beta libraries as 87-base-pair reads. Concerning the study's data processing: A later analysis counted approximately 74 million unique TCR beta chains across the 500 to 850 repertoires, and about 10 million of these chains were shared by at least two donors. A nearest-neighbor algorithm error-corrected the raw reads and collapsed the reads into unique sequences, merging closely related sequences to remove PCR and sequencing errors. To assign V, D and J gene segments, CDR3 sequences were aligned to IMGT reference sequences. For a sequence to be retained, at least a six-nucleotide match to both a V gene segment and a J gene segment was required. Rearrangements were classified as productive when the CDR3 lacked stop codons and remained in frame with V and J, and all other rearrangements were classified as non-productive. CDR3 was defined by IMGT convention, running from the second conserved V-encoded cysteine to the conserved J-encoded phenylalanine. In an earlier analysis of approximately 500 of the donors, sequences lacking an unambiguous match to a single V gene segment were excluded. In an earlier analysis of approximately 590 of the donors, a V segment was called functional when productive rearrangements were above 56.7%, and segregating when the standard deviation between donors exceeded 5%. To diagnose cytomegalovirus status from the catalog of TCR beta chain sequences, a statistical classification framework was built. V and J gene assignment, in a later analysis, came from comparing TCR nucleotide sequences with IMGT/GENE-DB human TR gene sequences. The TCRdist pipeline was used in a later analysis to assign CDR3 sequences and most-parsimonious VDJ recombination scenarios. In a later analysis, each TCR beta chain was defined by its CDR3 amino acid sequence together with its V-gene family, and reads lacking a unique V-gene family were excluded. To address suspected cross-contamination and a sequencing artifact, a later analysis removed under 600 highly shared, low-generation-probability nucleotide sequences. For each public chain, a later analysis derived a clonal expansion index from normalized ranks of inferred template counts within each repertoire. Generation probabilities in a later analysis came from a VDJ recombination model fitted to out-of-frame rearrangements, and those results were checked against IGoR. Hypergeometric tests were used in a later analysis to score TCR-TCR, TCR-HLA and TCR-CMV co-occurrence, with a repertoire-size bias correction applied to the TCR pairs. A later analysis estimated false discovery rates by permuting HLA or CMV assignments 20 times. A later analysis grouped co-occurring TCRs with DBSCAN, adding TCRdist sequence similarity when clustering within HLA-allele-positive subsets. For co-occurrence clustering, repertoires with fewer than 30,000 or more than 120,000 public chains were excluded, along with five repertoires with anomalous nucleotide sharing. Drawn from immuneACCESS, this table holds only the in-frame rearrangements with V and J called that TCRdb kept. Clones are partly lost; checked studies trace under half to an unresolved V gene and leave the rest unexplained. From that table come the V and J calls and clone size; the DNA was used to work out D and trimming. For this sample there are about 57,000 clones; about 80% appear just once. The ten largest clonotypes hold roughly 4.5% of the sample.

The sample comprised PBMCs. This sequence was found in a man aged 25 to 45 in good health and CMV-seronegative. The chain is made from TRBV5-1 and TRBJ2-6, and TRBD1 aligns with 9 junction nucleotides. The CDR3 protein sequence reads: CASSPRTGVYSGANVLTF. In nucleotide form, the sequence is TGCGCCAGCAGCCCAAGGACAGGGGTCTACTCTGGGGCCAACGTCCTGACTTTC.